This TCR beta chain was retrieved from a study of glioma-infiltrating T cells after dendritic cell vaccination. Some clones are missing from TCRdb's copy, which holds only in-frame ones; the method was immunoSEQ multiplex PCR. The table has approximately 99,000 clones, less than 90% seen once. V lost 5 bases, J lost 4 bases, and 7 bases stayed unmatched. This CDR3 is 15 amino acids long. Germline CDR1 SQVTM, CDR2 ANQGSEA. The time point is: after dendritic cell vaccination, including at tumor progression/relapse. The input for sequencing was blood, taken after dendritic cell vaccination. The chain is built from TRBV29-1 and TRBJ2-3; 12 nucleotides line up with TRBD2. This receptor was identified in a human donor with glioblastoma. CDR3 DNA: TGCAGCGTTAGCCTAGCGGGAGGGTCTCCAGATACGCAGTATTTT. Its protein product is CSVSLAGGSPDTQYF.